These 31 T cell receptor beta chains originate from one sample sequenced in a study of B cell selection in AIRE deficiency. Sequencing was performed with immunoSEQ multiplex PCR; in TCRdb, only in-frame clones are kept and a portion is missing. The sample contains around 26,000 clones, around 93% of which appear only once. Sorted regulatory T cells were CD4-positive, CD25-high and CD127-low or negative. The source material was CD4+CD25+ Tregs sorted from PBMCs. These receptor sequences come from a human donor in good health.

The sample holds one count of this clone. The genes are TRBV7-3 and TRBJ2-2; 15 positions agree with TRBD2. After removal of 5 bases from V and 3 bases from J, the junction contained 7 bases not matched to a gene. The CDR3 runs 18 residues. The V gene's germline CDR1 is SGHTA and CDR2 FQGTGA. The CDR3 loop reads CASSPGLAGGRHTGELFF. As DNA, the CDR3 is TGTGCCAGCAGCCCCGGACTAGCGGGGGGGCGGCACACCGGGGAGCTGTTTTTT.

The chain is built from TRBV7-9 and TRBJ2-3, with D perhaps matching TRBD1 (6 bases). The CDR3 consists of 15 residues. Trimming pared 1 base from V and 5 bases from J, leaving 13 bases between. Germline-derived CDR1 and CDR2 are SEHNR and FQNEAQ (reference sequence). The CDR3 bases are TGTGCCAGCAGCTTAGGCGCAGGGGTGATAGATACGCAGTATTTT. Translating gives CASSLGAGVIDTQYF.

The gene calls are TRBV18 and TRBJ2-7; 9 positions agree with TRBD1. The CDR3 extends over 14 amino acids. CDR1 KGHSH and CDR2 LQKENI come from the germline V gene. J was trimmed by 0 bases and V by 5 bases; bases with no gene match: 2. The CDR3 region has the DNA TGTGCCAGCTCAACGGACAGGGGCTCCTACGAGCAGTACTTC. Translation gives CASSTDRGSYEQYF. The full variable domain, completed using reference TRBV18 and TRBJ2-7, is NAGVMQNPRHLVRRRGQEARLRCSPMKGHSHVYWYRQLPEEGLKFMVYLQKENIIDESGMPKERFSAEFPKEGPSILRIQQVVRGDSAAYFCASSTDRGSYEQYFGPGTRLTVT.

This chain connects TRBV19 to TRBJ1-2, with D possibly TRBD1 on 6 matching bases. Germline assignment: CDR1 LNHDA and CDR2 SQIVND (reference sequence). The CDR3 loop spans 14 amino acids. V lost 6 bases and J lost 4, with 15 bases in between. CDR3 bases: TGTGCCAGTAGATCCTTAGGACAGAGCTATGGCTACACCTTC. Amino acid sequence: CASRSLGQSYGYTF.

This clone was seen only once. V is TRBV12-5 and J is TRBJ1-1, with D possibly TRBD1 on 5 matching bases. V gave up 3 bases and J gave up 7 bases, with 12 bases separating them. This CDR3 has 13 amino acids. Germline CDR1 reads LGHNT; CDR2 reads FRNRAP. CDR3 sequence reads: CASGFTLGLEAFF. For the CDR3, the DNA is TGTGCTAGTGGTTTCACCCTGGGACTTGAAGCTTTCTTT. The full variable domain, completed using reference TRBV12-5 and TRBJ1-1, is DARVTQTPRHKVTEMGQEVTMRCQPILGHNTVFWYRQTMMQGLELLAYFRNRAPLDDSGMPKDRFSAEMPDATLATLKIQPSEPRDSAVYFCASGFTLGLEAFFGQGTRLTVV.

This chain joins TRBV7-9 and TRBJ2-2, with D possibly being TRBD1 or TRBD2 (5 bases each). In germline, CDR1 is SEHNR, CDR2 FQNEAQ (reference sequence). This CDR3 is built from 14 residues. V lost 2 bases, J lost 6 bases, and 10 bases lay in between. CDR3 in amino acids: CASSLNQGPGELFF. The CDR3 DNA sequence: TGTGCCAGCAGCTTAAATCAGGGACCCGGGGAGCTGTTTTTT.

The V call is TRBV5-4, the J call TRBJ2-1; D gene ambiguous. Per germline, CDR1 SGHNT and CDR2 YYREEE (reference sequence). With 0 bases removed from V and 2 bases from J, the gap between germline ends came to 9 bases. The CDR3 is 15 residues long. In DNA form, the CDR3 reads TGTGCCAGCAGCTTGGAACTATACGCCTACAATGAGCAGTTCTTC. Its protein is CASSLELYAYNEQFF.

This clone was seen a few times. The V gene is TRBV6-1, the J gene TRBJ2-2, with TRBD2 identical over 7 bases. The V and J ends lost 8 bases and 6 bases, in that order; junction bases with no gene match: 9. The CDR3 is 14 amino acids. Looked up from germline, CDR1 is MNHNS and CDR2 is SASEGT. The CDR3 DNA reads as TGTGCCAGCCTGTTCGGACTAGGTCCCGGGGAGCTGTTTTTT. Protein sequence: CASLFGLGPGELFF.

The chain carries TRBV6-6 and TRBJ2-1; D might be TRBD2 (7 bases). The V end was cut by 4 bases, the J end by 8 bases, with 9 bases between. From germline, CDR1 is MNHNY and CDR2 SVGAGI (reference sequence). CDR3 length equals 12 residues. The chain's CDR3 is CASSSGGHEQFF. CDR3 coding DNA: TGTGCCAGCAGTTCCGGGGGGCATGAGCAGTTCTTC.

The V gene is TRBV4-1, the J gene TRBJ2-3; the D is unclear. This CDR3 spans 15 amino acids. Germline CDR1 MGHRA, CDR2 YSYEKL. V gave up 0 bases and J gave up 1 base, with 8 bases separating them. In nucleotides, the CDR3 is TGCGCCAGCAGCCAAGACATCACCGGCACAGATACGCAGTATTTT. This sequence encodes CASSQDITGTDTQYF.

The chain has TRBV18 and TRBJ2-1; TRBD2 aligns across 8 bases. The trim removed 0 bases at V and 6 bases at J, leaving 7 bases unmatched. CDR1 and CDR2 from the germline V gene are KGHSH and LQKENI. There are 16 residues in the CDR3. CDR3 nucleotides: TGTGCCAGCTCACCACCGTCCGGGGGGGGACCCAATGAGCAGTTCTTC. This encodes CASSPPSGGGPNEQFF.

The CDR3 nucleotides are TGTGCCAGCAGCTGGGGACTAGCGGGGGGCACAGATACGCAGTATTTT. As protein: CASSWGLAGGTDTQYF. This chain links TRBV7-2 with TRBJ2-3, with 14 nucleotides matching TRBD2. CDR1 SGHTA and CDR2 FQGNSA come from the germline V gene. The junction had 1 base not matched to a gene; V was cut back by 4 bases and J by 1 base. The CDR3 contains 16 residues.

V usage is TRBV19 and J usage is TRBJ1-5, with TRBD1 as a possible D gene (6 bases). This CDR3 spans 15 amino acids. The V gene lost 5 bases and the J gene lost 9 bases, with 20 bases spanning the gap. The germline V gene encodes CDR1 LNHDA and CDR2 SQIVND (reference sequence). The CDR3 DNA reads TGTGCCAGTAGTGCCACCTGGGCAGGACAGCGGCCCCAGCATTTT. The encoded protein is CASSATWAGQRPQHF.

The chain is built from TRBV5-5 and TRBJ2-6; 10 bases line up with TRBD1. V shed 4 bases, J shed 0 bases, and the junction held 7 bases outside the gene matches. This CDR3 is 18 amino acids long. Germline CDR1 reads SGHKS; CDR2 reads YYEKEE (reference sequence). The CDR3 DNA reads as TGTGCCAGCAGCGTTGTTCGGACAGGGGGCTCTGGGGCCAACGTCCTGACTTTC. Amino acids: CASSVVRTGGSGANVLTF.

The rearrangement uses TRBV6-5 and TRBJ1-5; D perhaps matches TRBD1 (5 bases). With 7 bases removed from V and 3 bases from J, the gap between germline ends came to 10 bases. CDR1 is MNHEY, CDR2 SVGAGI, per germline. The CDR3 is 13 residues long. CDR3 coding DNA: TGTGCCAGCACAGGACACCTCAATCAGCCCCAGCATTTT. This codes for CASTGHLNQPQHF.

V gene TRBV28 combines with J gene TRBJ1-2; 9 nucleotides match TRBD1. Germline values: CDR1 MDHEN, CDR2 SYDVKM. The CDR3 covers 14 residues. J lost 6 bases, V lost 8 bases, and 10 bases had no gene match. The CDR3 is CASDGTGMRNGYTF. DNA of the CDR3: TGTGCCAGCGACGGGACAGGGATGAGGAATGGCTACACCTTC.

This sequence joins TRBV7-3 and TRBJ1-1; D is unclear. Per the germline V gene, CDR1 is SGHTA and CDR2 is FQGTGA. Between the trimmed V and J ends, which lost 5 bases and 5 bases, there was a span of 18 bases. CDR3 length: 15 amino acids. CDR3 protein: CASSTDPTARTEAFF. The CDR3 DNA reads TGTGCCAGCAGCACAGACCCGACTGCCCGGACTGAAGCTTTCTTT.

This rearrangement joins TRBV5-1 to TRBJ1-5; maybe TRBD1 (5 bases). Germline CDR1 SGHRS, CDR2 YFSETQ. CDR3 length: 15 residues. The germline V and J ends were trimmed by 1 base and 0 bases, with 8 bases remaining between them. CDR3 residues: CASSLSGRSNQPQHF. The CDR3 region has the DNA TGCGCCAGCAGCTTGTCAGGGCGTAGCAATCAGCCCCAGCATTTT.

To note about this clone: Other nucleotide sequences in the sample specify the same CDR3. The gene calls are TRBV2 and TRBJ1-4; maybe TRBD1 (6 bases). V was shortened by 6 bases and J by 1 base, with 12 bases between the two germline ends. This CDR3 spans 15 amino acids. Germline assignment: CDR1 SNHLY and CDR2 FYNNEI. The CDR3 bases are TGTGCCAGCAGAGGGCAGGGGAAAACTAATGAAAAACTGTTTTTT. It specifies CASRGQGKTNEKLFF.

This clone was seen just once. V and J are TRBV5-6 and TRBJ1-3; D is unresolved. In germline, CDR1 is SGHDT, CDR2 YYEEEE. Between the trimmed V and J ends, which lost 2 bases and 1 base, there was a span of 7 bases. The CDR3 is 14 amino acids. CDR3 amino acids: CASSFVDSGNTIYF. The CDR3 bases are TGTGCCAGCAGCTTTGTGGATTCTGGAAACACCATATATTTT.

The rearrangement joins TRBV10-1 to TRBJ1-1; D remains ambiguous. The V gene lost 4 bases and the J gene lost 0 bases, with 9 bases spanning the gap. CDR1 and CDR2 from the germline V gene are WNHNN and SYGVQD (reference sequence). CDR3 length equals 14 residues. The CDR3 loop is CASSGGQVNTEAFF. Written as DNA, the CDR3 is TGCGCCAGCAGTGGAGGGCAGGTGAACACTGAAGCTTTCTTT.

V usage is TRBV10-3 and J usage is TRBJ1-1, with 7 bases aligning to TRBD1. The CDR3 has 13 amino acids. J lost 8 bases, V lost 0 bases, and 3 bases had no gene match. CDR1 is ENHRY and CDR2 is SYGVKD in the germline V gene. The CDR3 DNA follows: TGTGCCATCAGTGAGTCTCTCAGGGGGGAAGCTTTCTTT. Translated, it gives CAISESLRGEAFF.

This clone came up a few times. This rearrangement joins TRBV7-6 to TRBJ2-3, with 7 bases that match TRBD1. The CDR3 contains 14 residues. The V and J ends lost 3 bases and 3 bases, in that order; junction bases with no gene match: 3. Germline CDR1 reads SGHVS; CDR2 reads FNYEAQ. CDR3 sequence: CASSLRQGTDTQYF. CDR3 nucleotide sequence: TGTGCCAGCAGCTTGAGACAGGGAACAGATACGCAGTATTTT.

Regarding this clone: Other DNA sequences from this sample encode an identical CDR3 as well. V is TRBV7-9 and J is TRBJ2-7; tentatively, D is TRBD2 (7 bases). The germline gives CDR1 SEHNR, CDR2 FQNEAQ (reference sequence). With 2 bases removed from V and 5 bases from J, the gap between germline ends came to 13 bases. The CDR3 covers 14 residues. The CDR3 protein is CASSLRGGLHEQYF. CDR3 nucleotide sequence: TGTGCCAGCAGCTTAAGGGGGGGTCTCCACGAGCAGTACTTC.

The chain recombines TRBV10-2 with TRBJ2-6, with D maybe TRBD1 (5 bases). CDR3 length: 18 residues. Trimming took 5 bases from V and 5 from J, leaving 22 bases between them. In germline, CDR1 is WSHSY, CDR2 SAAADI. The CDR3 region has the DNA TGCGCCAGCAGTACTCAGGGCACTTCTAACAGTCGGGCCAACGTCCTGACTTTC. Protein sequence: CASSTQGTSNSRANVLTF.

This chain connects TRBV14 to TRBJ2-3; the match to TRBD2 covers 11 bases. The CDR3 covers 16 residues. Germline-derived CDR1 and CDR2 are SGHDN and FVKESK. Losses at the gene ends were 4 bases for V and 2 bases for J; bases not matched to a gene: 5. The CDR3 spells CASSPLAGGFTDTQYF. In DNA, the CDR3 is TGTGCCAGCAGCCCCTTAGCGGGGGGGTTCACAGATACGCAGTATTTT.

The CDR3 region has the DNA TGTGCCAGCAGCCGGGCGGGCTGGAACACTGAAGCTTTCTTT. It codes for CASSRAGWNTEAFF. The chain recombines TRBV11-2 with TRBJ1-1; the D is unclear. The CDR3 consists of 14 residues. V lost 5 bases to trimming and J lost 1 base, with 11 bases between them. CDR1 and CDR2 from the germline V gene are SGHAT and FQNNGV.

The V call is TRBV7-9, the J call TRBJ2-3; tentatively, D is TRBD1 (5 bases). Trimming pared 3 bases from V and 2 bases from J, leaving 12 bases between. Germline V lookup: CDR1 SEHNR, CDR2 FQNEAQ (reference sequence). The CDR3 runs 15 residues. CDR3 sequence reads: CASSLGQVFTDTQYF. CDR3 nucleotide sequence: TGTGCCAGCAGCTTGGGGCAGGTCTTCACAGATACGCAGTATTTT.

The chain has TRBV27 and TRBJ2-1, with D unresolved. The CDR3 extends over 11 amino acids. V shed 1 base and J shed 10 bases, with 5 bases lying between them. CDR1 is MNHEY, CDR2 SMNVEV, per germline (reference sequence). Here the CDR3 DNA reads TGTGCCAGCAGTTTATTCAAAGAGCAGTTCTTC. This gives the protein CASSLFKEQFF.

The rearrangement joins TRBV9 to TRBJ1-2; 7 bases map to TRBD1. Trimming removed 4 bases from V and 8 bases from J; junction bases left unmatched: 20. CDR3 length: 17 amino acids. Germline V gene data show CDR1 as SGDLS and CDR2 as YYNGEE. CDR3 nucleotides: TGTGCCAGCAGCCCCACCCAGCAGGGACAGACGACGGGAGGCTACACCTTC. Residues: CASSPTQQGQTTGGYTF.

In the case of this clone: This may be a read error, as it is one base from a much larger clone. The genes are TRBV2 and TRBJ2-5, with 8 bases identical to TRBD2. There are 14 residues in the CDR3. Germline V CDR1 and CDR2: SNHLY, FYNNEI. The CDR3 sequence is CVREGSGRQETQYF. DNA for the CDR3: TGTGTCAGAGAAGGGAGCGGGAGACAAGAGACCCAGTACTTC.